Below, one T cell receptor beta chain is given with its context. Germline V lookup: CDR1 KGHSH, CDR2 LQKENI. Trimming removed 6 bases at V and 4 bases at J, with 15 bases between. This CDR3 has 14 residues. The sample originates from a study of T cell changes during pregnancy in multiple sclerosis. Only in-frame clones appear in the TCRdb table, and some are missing; sequencing was by immunoSEQ multiplex PCR. The sample has some 60,000 clones; approximately 89% are singletons. The clonotype comes from a female donor with multiple sclerosis, enrolled in a pregnancy study. The specimen was peripheral blood, collected after pregnancy. The chain couples TRBV18 to TRBJ1-1; weak D call: TRBD1 (6 bases). CDR3 bases: TGTGCCAGCTCGCCTGGACAGTTGCCCACTGAAGCTTTCTTT. Translated, it gives CASSPGQLPTEAFF. Full variable domain (remainder filled in from reference TRBV18 and TRBJ1-1): NAGVMQNPRHLVRRRGQEARLRCSPMKGHSHVYWYRQLPEEGLKFMVYLQKENIIDESGMPKERFSAEFPKEGPSILRIQQVVRGDSAAYFCASSPGQLPTEAFFGQGTRLTVV.